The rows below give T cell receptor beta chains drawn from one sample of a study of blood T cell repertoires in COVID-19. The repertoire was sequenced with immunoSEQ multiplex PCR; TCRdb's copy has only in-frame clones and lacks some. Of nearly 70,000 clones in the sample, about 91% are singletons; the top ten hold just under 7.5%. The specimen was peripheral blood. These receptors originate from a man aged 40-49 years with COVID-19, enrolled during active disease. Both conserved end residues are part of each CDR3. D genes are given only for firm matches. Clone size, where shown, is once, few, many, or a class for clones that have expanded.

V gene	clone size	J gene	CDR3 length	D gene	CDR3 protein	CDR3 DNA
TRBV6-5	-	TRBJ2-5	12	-	CASTDPRETQYF	TGTGCCAGCACAGACCCTAGAGAGACCCAGTACTTC
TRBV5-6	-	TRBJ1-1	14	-	CASSLPEPRAEAFF	TGTGCCAGCAGCTTGCCCGAACCTCGGGCTGAAGCTTTCTTT
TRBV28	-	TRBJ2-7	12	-	CASVGGSYEQYF	TGTGCCAGCGTGGGCGGGTCCTACGAGCAGTACTTC
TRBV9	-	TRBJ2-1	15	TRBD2	CASSVVSGGGNEQFF	TGTGCCAGCAGCGTAGTGAGCGGGGGGGGAAATGAGCAGTTCTTC
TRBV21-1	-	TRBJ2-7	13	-	CARRPLGSREQYF	TGTGCCAGACGTCCACTAGGATCTCGGGAGCAGTACTTC
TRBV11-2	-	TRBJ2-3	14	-	CASSLAAYTDTQYF	TGTGCCAGCAGCTTAGCCGCCTACACAGATACGCAGTATTTT
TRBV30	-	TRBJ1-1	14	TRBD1	CAWGTQGWDTEAFF	TGTGCCTGGGGGACACAGGGGTGGGACACTGAAGCTTTCTTT
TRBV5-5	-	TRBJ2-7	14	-	CASSPPLRGHEQYF	TGTGCCAGCAGCCCACCTCTGCGGGGTCACGAGCAGTACTTC
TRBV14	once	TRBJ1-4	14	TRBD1	CASSKSGGKEKLFF	TGTGCCAGCAGCAAGTCAGGGGGCAAGGAAAAACTGTTTTTT
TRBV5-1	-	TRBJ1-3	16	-	CASAGTSPHSGNTIYF	TGCGCCAGCGCCGGGACAAGCCCCCACTCTGGAAACACCATATATTTT
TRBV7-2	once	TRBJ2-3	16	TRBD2	CASSIAGGLNTDTQYF	TGTGCCAGCAGTATAGCGGGGGGGCTAAACACAGATACGCAGTATTTT
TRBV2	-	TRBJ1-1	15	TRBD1	CASSAPVTGGTEAFF	TGTGCCAGCAGCGCACCCGTAACAGGGGGGACTGAAGCTTTCTTT
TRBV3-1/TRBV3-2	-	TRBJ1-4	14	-	CASSQEPGFGKLFF	TGTGCCAGCAGCCAAGAACCCGGGTTTGGGAAACTGTTTTTT
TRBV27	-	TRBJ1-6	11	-	CAVAREDPLHF	TGTGCTGTCGCCCGGGAGGACCCCCTCCACTTT
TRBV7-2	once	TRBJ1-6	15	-	CASSLEPGLNSPLHF	TGTGCCAGCAGCTTAGAACCGGGACTTAATTCACCCCTCCACTTT
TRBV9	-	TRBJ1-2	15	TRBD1	CASSVVGQGAGGYTF	TGTGCCAGCAGCGTAGTGGGACAGGGGGCTGGTGGCTACACCTTC
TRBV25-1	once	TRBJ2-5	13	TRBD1	CASSAGGQETQYF	TGTGCCAGCAGCGCAGGGGGCCAAGAGACCCAGTACTTC
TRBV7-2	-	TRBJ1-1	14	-	CATPRGAVGTEAFF	TGTGCCACGCCCCGGGGGGCGGTCGGCACTGAAGCTTTCTTT